Presented here are 6 T cell receptor beta chains from one specimen sequenced in a study of shared clonotypes between healthy human individuals. Assay used: immunoSEQ multiplex PCR; TCRdb lists only in-frame clones, some missing. This sample yields 2 million to 2.5 million clones, of which around 92% are seen a single time; 0.3% to 0.45% belongs to the top ten. The sequenced sample consisted of naive CD4+ T cells from PBMCs. The subset was: CD45RA+ positively selected. All receptors derive from a man younger than 30 in good health. Some clones in this sample may be carry-over from other donors' samples.

This clone came up once. The chain carries TRBV6-1 and TRBJ2-7; TRBD2 might be the D (5 bases). The CDR3 is made up of 17 amino acids. The V gene lost 1 base and the J gene lost 3 bases, with 19 bases spanning the gap. The germline gives CDR1 MNHNS, CDR2 SASEGT. The CDR3, as DNA: TGTGCCAGCAGTGAAGTGAATTACGGGATTCCCGACTACGAGCAGTACTTC. Translating gives CASSEVNYGIPDYEQYF.

The chain couples TRBV28 to TRBJ1-5; tentative D call: TRBD1 (5 bases). V lost 4 bases and J 0 bases, leaving 10 bases between the germline ends. Germline-derived CDR1 and CDR2 are MDHEN and SYDVKM. The CDR3 loop spans 15 amino acids. The DNA of the CDR3 is TGTGCCAGCAGTTCGGGGGAAGCTAGCAATCAGCCCCAGCATTTT. Protein sequence: CASSSGEASNQPQHF. The full variable domain, completed using reference TRBV28 and TRBJ1-5, is DVKVTQSSRYLVKRTGEKVFLECVQDMDHENMFWYRQDPGLGLRLIYFSYDVKMKEKGDIPEGYSVSREKKERFSLILESASTNQTSMYLCASSSGEASNQPQHFGDGTRLSIL.

A word on this clone: The same CDR3 arises from other DNA sequences in this sample as well. The CDR3 nucleotides are TGTGCCAGCAGTTCGCCGGGACAGGGAACCTACGAGCAGTACTTC. It translates to CASSSPGQGTYEQYF. The chain recombines TRBV28 with TRBJ2-7, with 9 bases matching TRBD1. Germline lookup yields CDR1 MDHEN and CDR2 SYDVKM. The CDR3 covers 15 residues. V was clipped by 4 bases and J by 2 bases; unmatched bases: 6.

The V call is TRBV4-3, the J call TRBJ2-3; D is possibly TRBD2 (5 bases). Per germline, CDR1 LGHNA and CDR2 YSLEER. With 0 bases removed from V and 4 bases from J, the gap between germline ends came to 20 bases. This CDR3 is 18 amino acids long. The CDR3 sequence is CASSQEGERRLLADTQYF. The DNA of the CDR3 is TGCGCCAGCAGCCAAGAAGGAGAAAGGAGGTTACTTGCAGATACGCAGTATTTT.

Notes on this clone: In this CDR3 the conserved last residue, phenylalanine or tryptophan, is missing, so a read error is likely. The chain has TRBV29-1 and TRBJ2-7; D is tentatively TRBD1 or TRBD2 (5 bases each). The V end lost 4 bases, the J end lost 0 bases, and 7 bases lay between the germline ends. Germline assignment: CDR1 SQVTM and CDR2 ANQGSEA. This CDR3 is built from 12 residues. The CDR3: CSVVGTSYEQYL. In DNA, the CDR3 is TGCAGCGTTGTCGGGACCTCCTACGAGCAGTACCTC.

The rearrangement joins TRBV27 to TRBJ2-3; D gene ambiguous. The V gene's germline CDR1 is MNHEY and CDR2 SMNVEV (reference sequence). The CDR3 totals 14 residues. Deletions cut 5 bases from V and 6 bases from J, with 15 bases between. DNA for the CDR3: TGTGCCAGCAGTACGTCTAGGCCCCCCGATACGCAGTATTTT. Translating gives CASSTSRPPDTQYF.